These 2 T cell receptor beta chains were all obtained from the same sample, sequenced in a study of blood T cell repertoires in COVID-19. TCRdb's table, derived via immunoSEQ multiplex PCR, lists solely in-frame clones and lacks some. This table holds 310,000 or so clones, around nine tenths found once. Sample: peripheral blood. The receptors derive from a woman between 25 and 40 years old with COVID-19, enrolled during active disease.

This rearrangement joins TRBV13 to TRBJ1-2; a possible D gene is TRBD1 (6 bases). The CDR3 loop spans 16 amino acids. V shed 2 bases and J shed 0 bases, with 13 bases lying between them. CDR1 and CDR2 from the germline V gene are PRHDT and FYEKMQ (reference sequence). CDR3 residues: CASSLFPGATNYGYTF. The CDR3 DNA sequence: TGTGCCAGCAGCTTATTTCCAGGGGCTACTAACTATGGCTACACCTTC.

The chain employs TRBV6-5 and TRBJ2-1, with TRBD2 identical over 12 bases. The CDR3 is 15 amino acids. Germline V gives CDR1 MNHEY, CDR2 SVGAGI. V was clipped by 7 bases and J by 2 bases; unmatched bases: 3. As DNA, the CDR3 is TGTGCCAGCAATCTAGCGGGAGGGCCCTACAATGAGCAGTTCTTC. Protein product: CASNLAGGPYNEQFF.